The next 24 T cell receptor beta chains were all read from a single sample in a study of blood T cell repertoires in COVID-19 (dated by TCRdb to 2018 to 2020). To prepare the library, the immunoSEQ multiplex PCR assay was applied. This immuneACCESS table, as held by TCRdb, lists in-frame sequences with V and J called but not all clones. Of the missing ones, under half trace to an unresolved V gene in checked studies; the others have no known cause. Present in this sample are 65,000 or so clones, more than 55% of which were seen just once. The ten most abundant clones make up approximately 51% of the sample. The sample taken for sequencing was PBMCs or T cells enriched from blood (not recorded which). The receptors here all came from a woman aged 60-70 years who had been exposed to COVID-19.

This chain links TRBV7-2 with TRBJ1-5; TRBD1 is a possible D gene (5 bases). CDR3 length: 13 amino acids. The germline V gene encodes CDR1 SGHTA and CDR2 FQGNSA. V was pared by 1 base and J by 8 bases, with 9 bases between. The CDR3 coding sequence is TGTGCCAGCAGCTTAGATCCGGGGGAGCCCCAGCATTTT. Its protein is CASSLDPGEPQHF.

This clone was detected ten times or more. The rearrangement links TRBV5-4 to TRBJ2-7; the match to TRBD1 covers 9 bases. Trimming cost V 4 bases and J 8 bases; bases outside gene matches: 10. Germline CDR1 and CDR2: SGHNT and YYREEE (reference sequence). The CDR3 totals 14 residues. The DNA of the CDR3 is TGTGCCAGCAGCCCAGGGACAGGGACCTTGAAGCAGTACTTC. Protein sequence: CASSPGTGTLKQYF.

This chain connects TRBV5-1 to TRBJ2-3; no clear D. The CDR3 spans 14 residues. Germline V gene data show CDR1 as SGHRS and CDR2 as YFSETQ. V was trimmed by 7 bases and J by 0 bases, leaving 12 bases between them. The CDR3 sequence is CASRYGASTDTQYF. DNA of the CDR3: TGCGCCAGCCGCTATGGAGCTAGCACAGATACGCAGTATTTT.

Only one count was recorded for this clone. Other DNA variants within this sample encode the same CDR3. The genes are TRBV14 and TRBJ1-1; TRBD1 might be the D (5 bases). The CDR3 is 11 residues long. Germline V lookup: CDR1 SGHDN, CDR2 FVKESK. V lost 7 bases and J 10 bases, leaving 13 bases between the germline ends. CDR3 bases: TGTGCCAGCAACCACACGGGGGGAGCTTTCTTT. This codes for CASNHTGGAFF. Variable domain in full (rest from reference TRBV14 and TRBJ1-1): EAGVTQFPSHSVIEKGQTVTLRCDPISGHDNLYWYRRVMGKEIKFLLHFVKESKQDESGMPNNRFLAERTGGTYSTLKVQPAELEDSGVYFCASNHTGGAFFGQGTRLTVV.

This chain links TRBV7-2 with TRBJ1-1, with 9 bases identical to TRBD1. The CDR3 covers 15 residues. The V and J ends lost 4 bases and 5 bases, in that order; junction bases with no gene match: 8. In germline, CDR1 is SGHTA, CDR2 FQGNSA. The DNA for the CDR3 is TGTGCCAGCAGCTATTCGGGGACAGGGTTTACTGAAGCTTTCTTT. Protein product: CASSYSGTGFTEAFF.

This clone was seen a few times. The chain is built from TRBV6-6 and TRBJ1-6, with 12 bases identical to TRBD1. The length of the CDR3 is 17 residues. With V trimmed by 5 bases and J by 0 bases, 2 bases remained unmatched. The germline CDR1 and CDR2 sequences are MNHNY and SVGAGI (reference sequence). In DNA, the CDR3 is TGTGCCAGCAGTCGGGACAGGGGGCTCTCCTATAATTCACCCCTCCACTTT. This sequence encodes CASSRDRGLSYNSPLHF.

The V and J genes are TRBV5-1 and TRBJ2-5, with TRBD2 matching over 9 bases. The ends lost 4 bases at V and 5 bases at J; junction bases unmatched: 18. CDR1 SGHRS and CDR2 YFSETQ come from the germline V gene. The CDR3 has 18 residues. The CDR3 protein is CASSPSGGGGASQETQYF. In DNA, the CDR3 is TGCGCCAGCAGCCCCTCCGGGGGCGGGGGGGCAAGTCAGGAGACCCAGTACTTC.

The V and J genes are TRBV4-2 and TRBJ2-5; TRBD2 agrees at 8 bases. The V gene end was trimmed by 0 bases and the J gene end by 5 bases; junction bases not matched to a gene: 8. CDR3 length: 16 amino acids. Germline CDR1 reads LGHNA; CDR2 reads YNFKEQ. CDR3 DNA sequence: TGTGCCAGCAGCCAAGAGAAGGGACTAGGTGGGGAGACCCAGTACTTC. Its protein product is CASSQEKGLGGETQYF.

The chain links TRBV4-3 to TRBJ2-7; 8 bases match TRBD2. Per germline, CDR1 LGHNA and CDR2 YSLEER. Trimming took 0 bases from V and 5 from J; bases not matched to a gene: 9. The length of the CDR3 is 16 residues. CDR3 DNA: TGCGCCAGCAGCCAAGAGTTTCTCCGGGAGGGTGACGAGCAGTACTTC. Translation gives CASSQEFLREGDEQYF.

This clone occurred once. This chain uses TRBV19 with TRBJ1-1; D is undetermined. Deletions cut 4 bases from V and 8 bases from J, with 14 bases between. The CDR3 has 13 residues. Per the germline V gene, CDR1 is LNHDA and CDR2 is SQIVND (reference sequence). The DNA for the CDR3 is TGTGCCAGTAGTAAAACTCTGAAGAGGGAAGCTTTCTTT. Protein: CASSKTLKREAFF.

The table lists this clone with many counts. The V call is TRBV7-6, the J call TRBJ2-1; 9 bases fit TRBD1. The CDR3 is 18 amino acids. The junction had 17 bases not matched to a gene; V was cut back by 2 bases and J by 9 bases. CDR1 SGHVS and CDR2 FNYEAQ come from the germline V gene. CDR3 protein: CASSLRAVGDRAKGEQFF. CDR3 DNA sequence: TGTGCCAGCAGCTTACGCGCTGTTGGGGACAGGGCGAAGGGTGAGCAGTTCTTC. Full variable domain (outside the CDR3, taken from reference TRBV7-6 and TRBJ2-1): GAGVSQSPRYKVTKRGQDVALRCDPISGHVSLYWYRQALGQGPEFLTYFNYEAQQDKSGLPNDRFSAERPEGSISTLTIQRTEQRDSAMYRCASSLRAVGDRAKGEQFFGPGTRLTVL.

CDR3: CASSTSGTDREKLFF. In DNA, the CDR3 is TGTGCCAGTAGTACCTCCGGGACAGATAGGGAAAAACTGTTTTTT. The genes are TRBV19 and TRBJ1-4, with TRBD1 matching over 7 bases. The CDR3 is 15 amino acids. Trimming removed 4 bases from V and 8 bases from J; junction bases left unmatched: 10. Per the germline V gene, CDR1 is LNHDA and CDR2 is SQIVND (reference sequence).

V and J are TRBV19 and TRBJ2-7, with 8 bases lining up with TRBD2. J gave up 0 bases and V 3 bases, and 7 bases lay outside the gene matches. The CDR3 runs 16 residues. Germline V gene sequence: CDR1 LNHDA, CDR2 SQIVND (reference sequence). The CDR3 is CASSMAGGTFSYEQYF. The CDR3 DNA is TGTGCCAGTAGTATGGCGGGAGGTACCTTCTCCTACGAGCAGTACTTC. The full variable domain, in which reference TRBV19 and TRBJ2-7 provide the parts outside the CDR3, is DGGITQSPKYLFRKEGQNVTLSCEQNLNHDAMYWYRQDPGQGLRLIYYSQIVNDFQKGDIAEGYSVSREKKESFPLTVTSAQKNPTAFYLCASSMAGGTFSYEQYFGPGTRLTVT.

This sequence joins TRBV7-8 and TRBJ2-1; 10 nucleotides line up with TRBD1. This CDR3 has 15 amino acids. The germline gives CDR1 SGHVS, CDR2 FQNEAQ. V was clipped by 4 bases and J by 7 bases; unmatched bases: 7. The CDR3 loop is CASSYRQGAANEQFF. DNA for the CDR3: TGTGCCAGCAGCTACCGACAGGGGGCAGCAAATGAGCAGTTCTTC.

J is TRBJ2-7 and V is TRBV7-2; no clear D gene. The V end was cut by 4 bases, the J end by 5 bases, with 9 bases between. The CDR3 contains 12 residues. Per the germline V gene, CDR1 is SGHTA and CDR2 is FQGNSA. In DNA, the CDR3 is TGTGCCAGCAGCTCCCTTGGGCACGAGCAGTACTTC. Encoded protein: CASSSLGHEQYF.

J is TRBJ1-5 and V is TRBV3-1 (or the pseudogene TRBV3-2); D possibly corresponds to TRBD1 (5 bases). Germline V lookup: CDR1 LGHDT, CDR2 YNNKEL (reference sequence). The CDR3 loop spans 15 amino acids. Trimming shortened V by 0 bases and J by 6 bases, and 12 bases separated the two germline ends. The CDR3 DNA sequence: TGTGCCAGCAGCCAAGATCTAAGGGGAGGTCAGCCCCAGCATTTT. It is translated as CASSQDLRGGQPQHF.

The CDR3 DNA is TGCGCCAGCAGCTGGAGTGGCCCTGAAGCTGAGCAGTTCTTC. As protein: CASSWSGPEAEQFF. The chain is built from TRBV5-1 and TRBJ2-1; D not resolved. CDR1 is SGHRS and CDR2 is YFSETQ in the germline V gene. CDR3 length: 14 amino acids. V lost 3 bases, J lost 9 bases, and 16 bases lay in between.

V and J are TRBV18 and TRBJ2-1, with 9 bases fitting TRBD1. CDR3 length equals 15 residues. Germline CDR1 is KGHSH and CDR2 is LQKENI. The V segment lost 3 bases and the J segment 9 bases; nucleotides outside the gene matches: 9. CDR3 residues: CASSPPGQGVGEQFF. As DNA, the CDR3 is TGTGCCAGCTCACCCCCGGGACAGGGTGTGGGTGAGCAGTTCTTC.

This clone appeared once. At the DNA level, this CDR3 is encoded by other sequences in the same sample as well. The genes are TRBV9 and TRBJ2-2; 7 bases agree with TRBD2. The length of the CDR3 is 15 residues. The V and J ends lost 2 bases and 1 base, in that order; junction bases with no gene match: 2. CDR1 is SGDLS and CDR2 is YYNGEE in the germline V gene. DNA of the CDR3: TGTGCCAGCAGCGTGGGCGGGAGGAACACCGGGGAGCTGTTTTTT. Translating gives CASSVGGRNTGELFF.

Here the CDR3 reads CARTEGPTEAFF. CDR3 DNA: TGTGCTCGGACGGAGGGGCCAACTGAAGCTTTCTTT. This chain links TRBV30 with TRBJ1-1, with a weak D call TRBD1 (5 bases). The CDR3 length is 12 residues. Germline CDR1 is GTSNPN and CDR2 is SVGIG (reference sequence).

This clone was found once. The J gene is TRBJ2-1, the V gene TRBV24-1, with D possibly matching TRBD2 (5 bases). V was shortened by 1 base and J by 10 bases, with 16 bases between the two germline ends. Germline V gene sequence: CDR1 KGHDR, CDR2 SFDVKD. The CDR3 covers 15 residues. DNA for the CDR3: TGTGCCACCAGTGATTTTCGACGGTCAAGAGGGGAGCAGTTCTTC. Protein product: CATSDFRRSRGEQFF.

In the case of this clone: The junction does not match germline at one end; this may be a read error. The CDR3 bases are TGCAGCGCTCGAACAGGGGATCTTATAAACTTC. This encodes CSARTGDLINF. The chain links TRBV29-1 to TRBJ2-7, with 7 nucleotides matching TRBD1. The germline V gene has CDR1 SQVTM and CDR2 ANQGSEA. This CDR3 comprises 11 residues.

V usage is TRBV27 and J usage is TRBJ1-4; 8 bases are a match to TRBD1. The junction had 11 bases not matched to a gene; V was cut back by 7 bases and J by 7 bases. This CDR3 has 15 residues. Germline V gives CDR1 MNHEY, CDR2 SMNVEV (reference sequence). The CDR3, as DNA: TGTGCCAGCAAAGTTCGGCAGGGGGCGAGTGAAAAACTGTTTTTT. Protein: CASKVRQGASEKLFF.

The rearrangement links TRBV6-2 or TRBV6-3 to TRBJ2-7, with TRBD1 as a possible D gene (5 bases). The CDR3 extends over 14 amino acids. V lost 3 bases, J lost 4 bases, and 13 bases lay in between. CDR1 and CDR2 from the germline V gene are MNHEY and SVGEGT. The CDR3 DNA reads TGTGCCAGCAGTTATAGGGGTGGACCTTACGAGCAGTACTTC. Its protein product is CASSYRGGPYEQYF.